The source of this TCR beta chain is a study of blood T cell repertoires in COVID-19. Study context: Donors in the United States, Italy and Spain gave samples during acute or convalescent COVID-19. Sources were T cells, B-cell-depleted T cells, or PBMCs; the material itself was cDNA or gDNA.

Under the authors' procedure: Reference gene primer amplification in the assay estimated nucleated cell counts. Method: immunoSEQ multiplex PCR; TCRdb's copy keeps in-frame clones and lacks some. V, J and clone size are taken as reported in that table, and D and trimming were inferred from the DNA itself. The sample lists 110,000 or so clones; around 89% were seen once. The germline gives CDR1 SEHNR, CDR2 FQNEAQ (reference sequence). CDR3 length: 15 residues. Trimming took off 2 bases at V and 1 base at J, with 11 bases between the two ends. The chain employs TRBV7-9 and TRBJ1-1; D gene uncertain. The source is a human donor with acute or convalescent COVID-19. The donor label of this sample is uncertain. Sequenced sample: peripheral blood. The CDR3 DNA follows: TGTGCCAGCAGCTTATTGGGCAGTAAGAACACTGAAGCTTTCTTT. Protein sequence: CASSLLGSKNTEAFF.